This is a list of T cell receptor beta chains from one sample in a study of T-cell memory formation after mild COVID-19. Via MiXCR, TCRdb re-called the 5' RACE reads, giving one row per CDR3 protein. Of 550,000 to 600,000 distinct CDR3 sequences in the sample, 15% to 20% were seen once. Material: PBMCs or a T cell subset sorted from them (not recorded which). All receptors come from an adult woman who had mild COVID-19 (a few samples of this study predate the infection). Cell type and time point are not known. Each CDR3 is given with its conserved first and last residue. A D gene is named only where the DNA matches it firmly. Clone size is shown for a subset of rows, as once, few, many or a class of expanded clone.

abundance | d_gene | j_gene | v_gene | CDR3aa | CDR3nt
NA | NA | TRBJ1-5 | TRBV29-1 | CSVAGTQNQPQHF | TGCAGCGTTGCTGGGACCCAAAATCAGCCCCAGCATTTT
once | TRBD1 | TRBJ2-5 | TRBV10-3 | CAISTGDGTQYF | TGTGCCATCAGTACAGGGGATGGGACCCAGTACTTC
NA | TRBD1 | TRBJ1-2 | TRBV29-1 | CSAWDRGDYGYTF | TGCAGCGCATGGGACAGGGGAGACTATGGCTACACCTTC
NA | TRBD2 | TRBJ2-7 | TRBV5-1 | CASRGGSRSYEQYF | TGCGCCAGCAGGGGAGGGTCTCGGTCCTACGAGCAGTACTTC
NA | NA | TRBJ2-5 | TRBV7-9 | CASSLARAYYQETQYF | TGTGCCAGCAGCTTAGCCAGGGCCTATTACCAAGAGACCCAGTACTTC
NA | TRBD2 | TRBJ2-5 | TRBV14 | CASSQDPLAGDQETQYF | TGTGCCAGCAGCCAAGACCCTCTAGCGGGTGACCAAGAGACCCAGTACTTC
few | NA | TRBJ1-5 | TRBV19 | CASSIVRGSNQPQHF | TGTGCCAGTAGTATAGTCAGGGGTAGCAATCAGCCCCAGCATTTT
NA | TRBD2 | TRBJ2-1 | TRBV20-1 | CSARITTSGRADEQFF | TGCAGTGCTAGAATAACGACTAGCGGGAGGGCTGATGAGCAGTTCTTC
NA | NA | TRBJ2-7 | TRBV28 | CASSPLGEQYF | TGTGCCAGCAGTCCGCTGGGAGAGCAGTACTTC
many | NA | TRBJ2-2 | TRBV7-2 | CASSPPGTGELFF | TGTGCCAGCAGCCCCCCGGGTACCGGGGAGCTGTTTTTT
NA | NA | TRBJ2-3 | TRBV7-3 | CASSSSGASTDTQYF | TGTGCCAGCAGCTCCTCGGGGGCTAGCACAGATACGCAGTATTTT
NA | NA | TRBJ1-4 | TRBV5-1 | CASSLTGTLRAEKLFF | TGCGCCAGCAGCTTGACCGGGACACTTAGGGCGGAAAAACTGTTTTTT
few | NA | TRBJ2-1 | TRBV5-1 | CASSLEVTSYNEQFF | TGCGCCAGCAGCTTGGAAGTGACTAGTTATAATGAGCAGTTCTTC
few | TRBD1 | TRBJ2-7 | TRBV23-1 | CASSQMPGQGMSEQYF | TGCGCCAGCAGTCAGATGCCGGGACAGGGGATGAGCGAGCAGTACTTC
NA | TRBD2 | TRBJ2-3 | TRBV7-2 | CASSRGLAGPDLYF | TGTGCCAGCAGCCGAGGGTTAGCGGGCCCTGATCTGTATTTT
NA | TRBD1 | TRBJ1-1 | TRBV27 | CASRTGASTEAFF | TGTGCCAGCAGAACAGGGGCCTCCACTGAAGCTTTCTTT
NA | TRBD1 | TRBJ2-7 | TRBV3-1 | CASSRSGTGRYEQYF | TGTGCCAGCAGCCGATCCGGGACAGGGCGGTACGAGCAGTACTTC
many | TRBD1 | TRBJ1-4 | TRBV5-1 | CASSPTGAKEKLFF | TGCGCCAGCAGCCCGACAGGGGCAAAAGAAAAACTGTTTTTT
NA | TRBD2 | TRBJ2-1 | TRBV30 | CAWKGLAGTNEQFF | TGTGCCTGGAAAGGACTAGCGGGGACCAATGAGCAGTTCTTC
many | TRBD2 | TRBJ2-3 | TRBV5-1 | CASSYSGRTTDTQYF | TGCGCCAGCAGCTATAGCGGGAGGACAACAGATACGCAGTATTTT
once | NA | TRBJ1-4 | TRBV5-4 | CASRQGLDPEKLFF | TGTGCCAGCAGGCAGGGTCTAGACCCGGAAAAACTGTTTTTT